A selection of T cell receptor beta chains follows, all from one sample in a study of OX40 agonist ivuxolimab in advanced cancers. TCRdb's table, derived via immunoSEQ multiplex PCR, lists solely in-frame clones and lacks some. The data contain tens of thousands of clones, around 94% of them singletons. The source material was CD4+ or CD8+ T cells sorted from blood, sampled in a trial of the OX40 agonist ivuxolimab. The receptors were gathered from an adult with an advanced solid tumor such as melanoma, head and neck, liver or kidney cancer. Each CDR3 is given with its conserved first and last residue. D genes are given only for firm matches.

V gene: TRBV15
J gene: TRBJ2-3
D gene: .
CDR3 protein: CATSRGSTDTQYF
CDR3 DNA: TGTGCCACCAGCAGAGGTAGCACAGATACGCAGTATTTT

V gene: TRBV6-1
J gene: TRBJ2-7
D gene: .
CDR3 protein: CASSVPGIEQYF
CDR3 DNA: TGTGCCAGCAGTGTCCCAGGGATCGAGCAGTACTTC

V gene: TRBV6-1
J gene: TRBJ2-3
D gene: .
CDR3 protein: CASRPKSTDTQYF
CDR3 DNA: TGTGCCAGCAGGCCAAAGAGCACAGATACGCAGTATTTT

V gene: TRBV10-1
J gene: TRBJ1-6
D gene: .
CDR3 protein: CASSEYRGGNSPLHF
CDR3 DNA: TGCGCCAGCAGTGAGTATCGGGGGGGGAATTCACCCCTCCACTTT

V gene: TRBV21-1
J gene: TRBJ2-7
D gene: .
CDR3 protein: CASAPGEPSYEQYF
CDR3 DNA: TGTGCCAGCGCCCCCGGGGAGCCGTCCTACGAGCAGTACTTC

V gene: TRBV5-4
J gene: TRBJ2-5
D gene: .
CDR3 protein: CASSPTSQETQYF
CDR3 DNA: TGTGCCAGCAGCCCGACTAGTCAAGAGACCCAGTACTTC

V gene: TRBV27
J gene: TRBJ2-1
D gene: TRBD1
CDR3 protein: CASSSWDRTLYNEQFF
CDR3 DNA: TGTGCCAGCAGTTCCTGGGACAGGACTCTTTACAATGAGCAGTTCTTC

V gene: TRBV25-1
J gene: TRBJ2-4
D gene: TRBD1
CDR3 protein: CASSNRTGWENIQYF
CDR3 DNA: TGTGCCAGCAGTAACCGGACAGGGTGGGAAAACATTCAGTACTTC

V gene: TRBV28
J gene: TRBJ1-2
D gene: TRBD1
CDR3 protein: CASSFFSGQGDYGYTF
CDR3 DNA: TGTGCCAGCAGTTTTTTTTCGGGGCAGGGGGACTATGGCTACACCTTC

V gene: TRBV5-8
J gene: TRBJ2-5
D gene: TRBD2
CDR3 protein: CASSRGGGQETQYF
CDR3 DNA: TGTGCCAGCAGCCGCGGGGGGGGGCAAGAGACCCAGTACTTC

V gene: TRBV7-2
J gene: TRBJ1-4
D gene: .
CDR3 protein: CASSFAGYSEKLFF
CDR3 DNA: TGTGCCAGCAGCTTCGCAGGGTATAGCGAAAAACTGTTTTTT

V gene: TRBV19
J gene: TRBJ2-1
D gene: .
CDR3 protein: CASSSWSDHNEQFF
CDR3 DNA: TGTGCCAGTAGTAGTTGGTCAGACCACAATGAGCAGTTCTTC

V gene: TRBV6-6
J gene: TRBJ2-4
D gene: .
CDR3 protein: CASSYARGDIQYF
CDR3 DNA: TGTGCCAGCAGTTACGCGAGAGGTGACATTCAGTACTTC

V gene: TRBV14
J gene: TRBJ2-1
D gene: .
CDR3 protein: CASSPPAGDLDNEQFF
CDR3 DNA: TGTGCCAGCAGCCCACCAGCCGGGGACCTCGACAATGAGCAGTTCTTC

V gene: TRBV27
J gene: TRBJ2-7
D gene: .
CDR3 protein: CASSLGRTSGEQQYF
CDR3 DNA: TGTGCCAGCAGCTTGGGCCGGACCTCAGGGGAGCAGCAGTACTTC

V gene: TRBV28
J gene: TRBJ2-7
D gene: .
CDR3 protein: CASSPPGSVHEQYF
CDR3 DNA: TGTGCCAGCAGTCCTCCGGGTTCCGTCCACGAGCAGTACTTC

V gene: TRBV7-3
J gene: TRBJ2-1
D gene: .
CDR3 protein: CASSYRYLNYNEQFF
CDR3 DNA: TGTGCCAGCAGTTACCGGTACCTAAACTACAATGAGCAGTTCTTC

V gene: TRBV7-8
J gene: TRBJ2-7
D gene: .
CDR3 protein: CASSPWTDSYEQYF
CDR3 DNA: TGTGCCAGCAGCCCGTGGACGGACTCCTACGAGCAGTACTTC

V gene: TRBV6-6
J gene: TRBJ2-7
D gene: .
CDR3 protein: CASSYSDEQYF
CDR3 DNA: TGTGCCAGCAGTTACTCAGACGAGCAGTACTTC

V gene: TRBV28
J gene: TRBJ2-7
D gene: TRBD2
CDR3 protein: CASSRYTSGSSEQYF
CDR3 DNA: TGTGCCAGCAGCCGTTATACTAGCGGGAGTTCCGAGCAGTACTTC

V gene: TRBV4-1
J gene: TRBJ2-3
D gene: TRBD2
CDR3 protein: CASSQVLAGDLDTQYF
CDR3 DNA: TGCGCCAGCAGCCAAGTTCTGGCGGGAGATCTGGATACGCAGTATTTT

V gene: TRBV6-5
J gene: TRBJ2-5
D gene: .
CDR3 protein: CASSYSNGIQETQYF
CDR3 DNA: TGTGCCAGCAGTTACTCGAATGGCATCCAAGAGACCCAGTACTTC

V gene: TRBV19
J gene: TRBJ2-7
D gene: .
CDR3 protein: CASSMAQYYEQYF
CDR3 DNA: TGTGCCAGTAGTATGGCACAGTACTACGAGCAGTACTTC

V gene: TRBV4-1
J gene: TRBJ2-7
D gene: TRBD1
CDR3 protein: CASSHGQGSYEQYF
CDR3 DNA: TGCGCCAGCAGCCACGGACAGGGTTCCTACGAGCAGTACTTC

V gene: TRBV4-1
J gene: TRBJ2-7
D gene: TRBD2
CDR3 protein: CASSPTLAGAYEQYF
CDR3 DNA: TGCGCCAGCAGCCCTACGCTAGCGGGAGCCTACGAGCAGTACTTC

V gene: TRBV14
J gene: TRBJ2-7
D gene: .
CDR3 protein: CASSQFLGGSYEQYF
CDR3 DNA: TGTGCCAGCAGCCAATTCCTGGGGGGCAGCTACGAGCAGTACTTC

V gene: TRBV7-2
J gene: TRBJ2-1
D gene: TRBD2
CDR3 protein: CASRFGTSVYNEQFF
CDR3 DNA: TGTGCCAGCAGGTTCGGGACTAGCGTTTACAATGAGCAGTTCTTC

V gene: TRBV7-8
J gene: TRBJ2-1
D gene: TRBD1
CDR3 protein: CASSFRTGGNNEQFF
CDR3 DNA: TGTGCCAGCAGCTTTAGGACAGGGGGGAACAATGAGCAGTTCTTC

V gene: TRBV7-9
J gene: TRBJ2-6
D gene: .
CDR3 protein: CASSSTDLLRPGANVLTF
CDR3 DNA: TGTGCCAGCAGCTCGACGGACCTTCTTAGGCCTGGGGCCAACGTCCTGACTTTC